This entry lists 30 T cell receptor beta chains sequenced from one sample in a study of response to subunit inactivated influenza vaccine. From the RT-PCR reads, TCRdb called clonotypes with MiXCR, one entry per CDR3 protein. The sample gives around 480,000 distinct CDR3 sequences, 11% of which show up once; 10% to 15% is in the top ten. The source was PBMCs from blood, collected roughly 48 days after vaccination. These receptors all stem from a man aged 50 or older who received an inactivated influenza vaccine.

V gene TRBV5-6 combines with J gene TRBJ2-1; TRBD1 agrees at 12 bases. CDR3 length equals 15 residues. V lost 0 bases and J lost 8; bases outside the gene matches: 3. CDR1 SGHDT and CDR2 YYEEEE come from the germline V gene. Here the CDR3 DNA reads TGTGCCAGCAGCTTGGAGGGACAGGGGGCTTATGAGCAGTTCTTC. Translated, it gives CASSLEGQGAYEQFF.

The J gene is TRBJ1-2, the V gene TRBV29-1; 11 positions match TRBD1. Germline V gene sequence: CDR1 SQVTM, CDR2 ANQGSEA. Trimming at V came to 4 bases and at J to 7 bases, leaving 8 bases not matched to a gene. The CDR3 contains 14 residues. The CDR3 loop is CSVAPGTGGVGYTF. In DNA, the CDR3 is TGCAGCGTTGCGCCCGGGACAGGGGGGGTTGGCTACACCTTC. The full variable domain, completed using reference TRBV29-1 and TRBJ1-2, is SAVISQKPSRDICQRGTSLTIQCQVDSQVTMMFWYRQQPGQSLTLIATANQGSEATYESGFVIDKFPISRPNLTFSTLTVSNMSPEDSSIYLCSVAPGTGGVGYTFGSGTRLTVV.

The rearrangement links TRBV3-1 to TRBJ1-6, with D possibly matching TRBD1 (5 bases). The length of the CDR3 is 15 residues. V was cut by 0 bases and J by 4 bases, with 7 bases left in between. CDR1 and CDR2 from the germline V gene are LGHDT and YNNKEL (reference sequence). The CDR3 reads CASSQERGYNSPLHF. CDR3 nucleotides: TGTGCCAGCAGCCAAGAACGGGGGTATAATTCACCCCTCCACTTT.

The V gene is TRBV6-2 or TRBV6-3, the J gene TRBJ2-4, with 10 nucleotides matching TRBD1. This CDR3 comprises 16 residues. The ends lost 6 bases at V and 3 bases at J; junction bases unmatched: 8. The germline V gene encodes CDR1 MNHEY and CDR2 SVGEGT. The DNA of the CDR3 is TGTGCCAGCAGCCGGACAGGGGGGACGAGCAAAAACATTCAGTACTTC. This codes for CASSRTGGTSKNIQYF.

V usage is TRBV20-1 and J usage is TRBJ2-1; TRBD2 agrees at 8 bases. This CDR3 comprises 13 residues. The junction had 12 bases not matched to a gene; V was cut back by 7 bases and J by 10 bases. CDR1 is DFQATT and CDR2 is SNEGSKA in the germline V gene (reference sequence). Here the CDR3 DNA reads TGCAGTGGGCAGAGGGTGCCTAGCGGGGAGCAGTTCTTC. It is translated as CSGQRVPSGEQFF.

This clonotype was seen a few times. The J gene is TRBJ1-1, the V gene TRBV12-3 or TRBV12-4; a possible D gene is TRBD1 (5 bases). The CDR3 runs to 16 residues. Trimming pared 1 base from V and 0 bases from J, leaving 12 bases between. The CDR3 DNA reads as TGTGCCAGCAGTTTAGTAACAGGTTCCATGAACACTGAAGCTTTCTTT. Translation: CASSLVTGSMNTEAFF.

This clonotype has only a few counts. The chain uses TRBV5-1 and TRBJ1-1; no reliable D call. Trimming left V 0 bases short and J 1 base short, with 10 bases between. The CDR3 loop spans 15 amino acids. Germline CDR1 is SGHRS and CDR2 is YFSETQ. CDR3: CASSLGGYGNTEAFF. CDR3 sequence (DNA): TGCGCCAGCAGCTTGGGAGGGTACGGGAACACTGAAGCTTTCTTT.

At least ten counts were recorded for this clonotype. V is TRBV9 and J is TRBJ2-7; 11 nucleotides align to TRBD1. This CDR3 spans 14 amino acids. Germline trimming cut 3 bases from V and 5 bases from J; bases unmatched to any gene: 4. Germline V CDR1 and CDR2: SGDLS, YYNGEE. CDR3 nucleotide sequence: TGTGCCAGCAGCGGCGGGACAGGGGGTAACGAGCAGTACTTC. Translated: CASSGGTGGNEQYF.

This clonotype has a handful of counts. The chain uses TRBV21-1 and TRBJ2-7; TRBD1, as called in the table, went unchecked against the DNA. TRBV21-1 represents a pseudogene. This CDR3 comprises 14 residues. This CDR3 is CASSTFRVRYEQYF. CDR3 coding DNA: TGTGCCAGCAGCACCTTCAGGGTTCGGTACGAGCAGTACTTC.

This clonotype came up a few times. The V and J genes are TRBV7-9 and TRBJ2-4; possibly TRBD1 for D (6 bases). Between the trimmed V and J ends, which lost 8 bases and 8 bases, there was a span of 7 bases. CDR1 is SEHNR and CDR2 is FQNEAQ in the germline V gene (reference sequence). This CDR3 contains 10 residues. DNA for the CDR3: TGTGCCAGCGAGGGGGACATTCAGTACTTC. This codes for CASEGDIQYF. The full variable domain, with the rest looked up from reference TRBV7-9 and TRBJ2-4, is DTGVSQNPRHKITKRGQNVTFRCDPISEHNRLYWYRQTLGQGPEFLTYFQNEAQLEKSRLLSDRFSAERPKGSFSTLEIQRTEQGDSAMYLCASEGDIQYFGAGTRLSVL.

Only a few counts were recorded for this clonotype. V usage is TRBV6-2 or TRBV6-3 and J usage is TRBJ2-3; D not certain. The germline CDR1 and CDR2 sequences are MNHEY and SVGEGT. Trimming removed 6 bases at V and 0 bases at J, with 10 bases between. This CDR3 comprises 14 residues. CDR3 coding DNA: TGTGCCAGCAGCCCCTGGTCGAGCACAGATACGCAGTATTTT. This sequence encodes CASSPWSSTDTQYF.

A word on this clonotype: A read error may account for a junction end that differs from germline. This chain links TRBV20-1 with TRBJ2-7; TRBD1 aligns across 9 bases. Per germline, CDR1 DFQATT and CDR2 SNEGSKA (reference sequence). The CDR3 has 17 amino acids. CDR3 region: CCARDFLNRDRAYEQYF. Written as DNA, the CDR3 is TGCTGTGCTAGAGATTTTCTAAACCGGGACAGGGCTTATGAGCAGTACTTC.

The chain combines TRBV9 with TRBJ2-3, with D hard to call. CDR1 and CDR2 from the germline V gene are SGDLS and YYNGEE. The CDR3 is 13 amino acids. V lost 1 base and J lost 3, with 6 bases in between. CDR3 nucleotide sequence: TGTGCCAGCAGCGTACATCCTACAGATACGCAGTATTTT. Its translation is CASSVHPTDTQYF.

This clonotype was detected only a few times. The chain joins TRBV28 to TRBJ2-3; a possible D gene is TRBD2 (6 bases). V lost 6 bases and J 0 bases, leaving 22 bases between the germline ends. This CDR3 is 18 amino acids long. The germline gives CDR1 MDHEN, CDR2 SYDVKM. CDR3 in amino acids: CASSTSYPASGSTDTQYF. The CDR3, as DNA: TGTGCCAGCAGCACTAGCTACCCCGCCAGCGGTAGCACAGATACGCAGTATTTT. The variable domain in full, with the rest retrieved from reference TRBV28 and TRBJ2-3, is DVKVTQSSRYLVKRTGEKVFLECVQDMDHENMFWYRQDPGLGLRLIYFSYDVKMKEKGDIPEGYSVSREKKERFSLILESASTNQTSMYLCASSTSYPASGSTDTQYFGPGTRLTVL.

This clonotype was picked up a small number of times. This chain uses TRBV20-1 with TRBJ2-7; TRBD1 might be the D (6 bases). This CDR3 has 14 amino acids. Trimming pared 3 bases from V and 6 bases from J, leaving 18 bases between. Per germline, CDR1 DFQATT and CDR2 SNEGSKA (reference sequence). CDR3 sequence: CSARPLTGLGEQYF. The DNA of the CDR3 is TGCAGTGCTAGGCCCCTAACAGGGTTGGGCGAGCAGTACTTC.

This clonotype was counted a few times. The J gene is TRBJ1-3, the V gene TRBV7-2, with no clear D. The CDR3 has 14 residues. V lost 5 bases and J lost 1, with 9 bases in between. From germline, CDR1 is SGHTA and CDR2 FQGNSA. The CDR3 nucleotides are TGTGCCAGCAGCCGAAGAGAGTCTGGAAACACCATATATTTT. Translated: CASSRRESGNTIYF.

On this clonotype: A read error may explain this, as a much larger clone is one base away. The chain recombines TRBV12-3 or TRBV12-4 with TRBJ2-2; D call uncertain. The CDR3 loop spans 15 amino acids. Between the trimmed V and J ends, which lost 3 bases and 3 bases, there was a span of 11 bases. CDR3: CASSFGNLDTGELFF. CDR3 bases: TGTGCCAGCAGTTTTGGAAACCTGGACACCGGGGAGCTGTTTTTT.

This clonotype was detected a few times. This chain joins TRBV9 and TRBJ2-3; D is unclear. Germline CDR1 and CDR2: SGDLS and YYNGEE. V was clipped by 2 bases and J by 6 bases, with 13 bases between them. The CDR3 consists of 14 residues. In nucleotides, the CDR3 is TGTGCCAGCAGCGTTTCCCAGAAATCCGATACGCAGTATTTT. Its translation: CASSVSQKSDTQYF.

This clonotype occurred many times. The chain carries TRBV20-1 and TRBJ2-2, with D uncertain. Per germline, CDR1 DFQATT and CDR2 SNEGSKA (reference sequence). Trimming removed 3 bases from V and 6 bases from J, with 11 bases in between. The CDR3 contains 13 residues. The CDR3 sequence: CSASLYTAGELFF. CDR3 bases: TGCAGTGCTAGTCTCTATACCGCCGGGGAGCTGTTTTTT.

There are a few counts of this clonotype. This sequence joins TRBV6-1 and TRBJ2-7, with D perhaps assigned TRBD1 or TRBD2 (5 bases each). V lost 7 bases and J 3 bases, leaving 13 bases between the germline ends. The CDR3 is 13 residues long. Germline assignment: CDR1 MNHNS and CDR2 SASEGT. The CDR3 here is CASKPGPRYEQYF. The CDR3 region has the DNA TGTGCCAGCAAACCGGGACCCCGCTACGAGCAGTACTTC.

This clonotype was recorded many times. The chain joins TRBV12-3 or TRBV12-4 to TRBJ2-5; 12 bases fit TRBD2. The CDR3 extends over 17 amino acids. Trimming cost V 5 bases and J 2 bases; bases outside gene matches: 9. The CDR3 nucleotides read TGTGCCAGCAGTCCTGGACTAGCGGGGCCATCACAAGAGACCCAGTACTTC. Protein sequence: CASSPGLAGPSQETQYF.

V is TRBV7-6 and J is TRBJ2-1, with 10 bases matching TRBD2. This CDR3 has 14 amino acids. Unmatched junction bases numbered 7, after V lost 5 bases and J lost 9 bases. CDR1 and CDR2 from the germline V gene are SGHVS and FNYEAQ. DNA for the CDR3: TGTGCCAGCAGCCCCCGGACTAGCGGTGGTGAGCAGTTCTTC. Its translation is CASSPRTSGGEQFF. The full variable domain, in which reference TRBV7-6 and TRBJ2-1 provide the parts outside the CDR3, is GAGVSQSPRYKVTKRGQDVALRCDPISGHVSLYWYRQALGQGPEFLTYFNYEAQQDKSGLPNDRFSAERPEGSISTLTIQRTEQRDSAMYRCASSPRTSGGEQFFGPGTRLTVL.

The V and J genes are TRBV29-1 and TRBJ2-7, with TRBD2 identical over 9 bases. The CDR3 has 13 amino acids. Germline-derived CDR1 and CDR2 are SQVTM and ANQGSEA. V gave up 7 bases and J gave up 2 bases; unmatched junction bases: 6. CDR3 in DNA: TGCAGCGCCAGACTAGCGGCTACCTACGAGCAGTACTTC. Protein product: CSARLAATYEQYF.

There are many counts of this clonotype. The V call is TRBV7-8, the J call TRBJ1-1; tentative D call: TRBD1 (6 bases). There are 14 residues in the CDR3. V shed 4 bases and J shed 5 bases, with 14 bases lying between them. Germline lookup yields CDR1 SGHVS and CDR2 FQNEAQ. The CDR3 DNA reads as TGTGCCAGCAGCTCGTACAGGGACGCGACTGAAGCTTTCTTT. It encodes CASSSYRDATEAFF. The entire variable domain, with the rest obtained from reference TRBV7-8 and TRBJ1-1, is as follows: GAGVSQSPRYKVAKRGQDVALRCDPISGHVSLFWYQQALGQGPEFLTYFQNEAQLDKSGLPSDRFFAERPEGSVSTLKIQRTQQEDSAVYLCASSSYRDATEAFFGQGTRLTVV.

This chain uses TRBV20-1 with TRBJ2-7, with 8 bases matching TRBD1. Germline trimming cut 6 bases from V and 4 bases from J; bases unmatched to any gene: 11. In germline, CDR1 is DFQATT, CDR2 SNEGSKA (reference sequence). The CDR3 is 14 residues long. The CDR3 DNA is TGCAGTGCCGCCCCGGGACAGGTCCCTTACGAGCAGTACTTC. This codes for CSAAPGQVPYEQYF.

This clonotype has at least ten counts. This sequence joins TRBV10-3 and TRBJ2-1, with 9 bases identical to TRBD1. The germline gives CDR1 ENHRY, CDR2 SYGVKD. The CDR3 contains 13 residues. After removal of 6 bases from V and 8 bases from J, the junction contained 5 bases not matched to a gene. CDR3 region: CAIRGTGKDEQFF. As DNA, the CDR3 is TGTGCCATCAGGGGGACAGGGAAGGATGAGCAGTTCTTC.

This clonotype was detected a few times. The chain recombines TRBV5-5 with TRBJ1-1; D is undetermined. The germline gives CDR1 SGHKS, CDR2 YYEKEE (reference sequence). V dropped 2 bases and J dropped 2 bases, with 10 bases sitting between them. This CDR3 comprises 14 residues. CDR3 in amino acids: CASSFSFSNTEAFF. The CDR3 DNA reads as TGTGCCAGCAGCTTTTCTTTTAGTAACACTGAAGCTTTCTTT. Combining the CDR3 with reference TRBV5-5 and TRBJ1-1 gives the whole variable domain DAGVTQSPTHLIKTRGQQVTLRCSPISGHKSVSWYQQVLGQGPQFIFQYYEKEERGRGNFPDRFSARQFPNYSSELNVNALLLGDSALYLCASSFSFSNTEAFFGQGTRLTVV.

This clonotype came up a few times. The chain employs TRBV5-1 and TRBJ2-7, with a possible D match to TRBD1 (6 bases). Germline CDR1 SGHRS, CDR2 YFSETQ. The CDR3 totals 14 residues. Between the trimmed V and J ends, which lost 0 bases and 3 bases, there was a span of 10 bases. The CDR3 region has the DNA TGCGCCAGCAGCTTGGGACAGGCCAACTACGAGCAGTACTTC. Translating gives CASSLGQANYEQYF.

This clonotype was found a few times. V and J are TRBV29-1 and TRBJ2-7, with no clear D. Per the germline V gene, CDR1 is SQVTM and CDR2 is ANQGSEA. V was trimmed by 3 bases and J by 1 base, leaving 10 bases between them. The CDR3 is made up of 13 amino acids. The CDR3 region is CSVEESLSYEQYF. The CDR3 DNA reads TGCAGCGTTGAGGAGAGTTTATCCTACGAGCAGTACTTC.

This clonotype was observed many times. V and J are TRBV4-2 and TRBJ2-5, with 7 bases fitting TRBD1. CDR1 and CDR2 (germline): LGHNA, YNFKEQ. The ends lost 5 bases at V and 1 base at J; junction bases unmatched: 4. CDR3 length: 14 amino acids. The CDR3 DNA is TGTGCCAGCAGCGCCCGACAGGGCCAAGAGACCCAGTACTTC. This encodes CASSARQGQETQYF.